Presented here are 24 T cell receptor beta chains from one specimen sequenced in a study of blood T cell repertoires in COVID-19. Here immunoSEQ multiplex PCR was the method, and the copy in TCRdb shows in-frame clones only, minus some. The table includes more than 95,000 clones, less than 80% detected once. The specimen was peripheral blood. These receptors were collected from a man aged 50 to 60 with acute or convalescent COVID-19.

This clone has a handful of counts. The same CDR3 is also encoded by other DNA sequences in this sample. The chain's CDR3 is CASSLKASGGNTGELFF. DNA of the CDR3: TGCGCCAGCAGCTTGAAGGCTAGCGGGGGAAACACCGGGGAGCTGTTTTTT. This chain uses TRBV5-1 with TRBJ2-2; TRBD2 matches at 10 bases. The trim removed 1 base at V and 2 bases at J, leaving 5 bases unmatched. The CDR3 consists of 17 residues. The germline CDR1 and CDR2 sequences are SGHRS and YFSETQ.

The sample holds a few counts of this clone. The chain carries TRBV18 and TRBJ2-3, with D hard to call. Germline V gene sequence: CDR1 KGHSH, CDR2 LQKENI. The CDR3 has 13 amino acids. V lost 2 bases, J lost 2 bases, and 5 bases lay in between. CDR3 DNA sequence: TGTGCCAGCTCACCAGTACTCACAGATACGCAGTATTTT. Its translation: CASSPVLTDTQYF. Variable domain in full (rest from reference TRBV18 and TRBJ2-3): NAGVMQNPRHLVRRRGQEARLRCSPMKGHSHVYWYRQLPEEGLKFMVYLQKENIIDESGMPKERFSAEFPKEGPSILRIQQVVRGDSAAYFCASSPVLTDTQYFGPGTRLTVL.

V gene TRBV6-5 combines with J gene TRBJ1-1; 7 bases line up with TRBD1. Per germline, CDR1 MNHEY and CDR2 SVGAGI. Losses at the gene ends were 3 bases for V and 5 bases for J; bases not matched to a gene: 6. The CDR3 has 14 amino acids. DNA for the CDR3: TGTGCCAGCAGTTATTCGACAGGGCGAACTGAAGCTTTCTTT. Translation gives CASSYSTGRTEAFF.

The genes are TRBV24-1 and TRBJ2-3; perhaps TRBD1 as D (5 bases). The CDR3 loop spans 15 amino acids. CDR1 is KGHDR and CDR2 is SFDVKD in the germline V gene. The V end lost 6 bases, the J end lost 2 bases, and 14 bases lay between the germline ends. The chain's CDR3 is CATSPQAAHTDTQYF. The DNA of the CDR3 is TGTGCCACCAGTCCACAGGCTGCGCACACAGATACGCAGTATTTT.

This chain links TRBV6-5 with TRBJ2-7, with a weak D call TRBD2 (5 bases). The CDR3 extends over 13 amino acids. Germline CDR1 is MNHEY and CDR2 is SVGAGI. V lost 7 bases and J lost 4, with 14 bases in between. This chain's CDR3 is CASTRGSRYEQYF. The CDR3 nucleotides are TGTGCCAGCACCCGGGGTAGCCGATACGAGCAGTACTTC.

The J gene is TRBJ1-4, the V gene TRBV18; no clear D gene. V was trimmed by 6 bases and J by 4 bases, leaving 18 bases between them. The CDR3 loop spans 16 amino acids. From germline, CDR1 is KGHSH and CDR2 LQKENI. CDR3 residues: CASSFNGGGDNEKLFF. The CDR3 DNA reads as TGTGCCAGCTCTTTTAATGGTGGAGGTGATAATGAAAAACTGTTTTTT.

The V call is TRBV24-1, the J call TRBJ2-1; D might be TRBD2 (5 bases). The CDR3 runs to 16 residues. CDR1 KGHDR and CDR2 SFDVKD come from the germline V gene. The ends were cut back, 4 bases at V and 2 bases at J, with 14 bases in the middle. CDR3 coding DNA: TGTGCCACCAGTGACCCAGGAGGTAGCACCTACAATGAGCAGTTCTTC. It is translated as CATSDPGGSTYNEQFF.

DNA of the CDR3: TGTGCCAGTAGTCTTCCCCAGGGGGCGAACAGCTACGAGCAGTACTTC. It is translated as CASSLPQGANSYEQYF. J is TRBJ2-7 and V is TRBV19, with TRBD1 matching 8 bases. Germline-derived CDR1 and CDR2 are LNHDA and SQIVND (reference sequence). V was pared by 5 bases and J by 3 bases, with 12 bases of the junction left unmatched. The CDR3 covers 16 residues. The full variable domain, with the rest looked up from reference TRBV19 and TRBJ2-7, is DGGITQSPKYLFRKEGQNVTLSCEQNLNHDAMYWYRQDPGQGLRLIYYSQIVNDFQKGDIAEGYSVSREKKESFPLTVTSAQKNPTAFYLCASSLPQGANSYEQYFGPGTRLTVT.

The chain combines TRBV7-3 with TRBJ1-1; TRBD1 agrees at 10 bases. The CDR3 length is 12 residues. V was clipped by 5 bases and J by 10 bases; unmatched bases: 4. CDR1 and CDR2 (germline): SGHTA, FQGTGA. The CDR3 protein is CASSATGGVAFF. Here the CDR3 DNA reads TGTGCCAGCAGCGCGACAGGGGGCGTAGCTTTCTTT.

The chain couples TRBV19 to TRBJ1-5; D ambiguous. V was pared by 0 bases and J by 3 bases, with 3 bases between. The V gene's germline CDR1 is LNHDA and CDR2 SQIVND (reference sequence). CDR3 length equals 13 residues. In DNA form, the CDR3 reads TGTGCCAGTAGTATAGAGGCCAATCAGCCCCAGCATTTT. Translating it yields CASSIEANQPQHF. Complete variable domain (other parts from reference TRBV19 and TRBJ1-5): DGGITQSPKYLFRKEGQNVTLSCEQNLNHDAMYWYRQDPGQGLRLIYYSQIVNDFQKGDIAEGYSVSREKKESFPLTVTSAQKNPTAFYLCASSIEANQPQHFGDGTRLSIL.

The CDR3 nucleotides are TGTGCCACAAATCCGAGACAGGGGAATGAAAAACTGTTTTTT. Translated: CATNPRQGNEKLFF. The chain couples TRBV19 to TRBJ1-4; 8 bases line up with TRBD1. The CDR3 spans 14 residues. The trim removed 10 bases at V and 5 bases at J, leaving 9 bases unmatched. CDR1 is LNHDA, CDR2 SQIVND, per germline (reference sequence).

This chain joins TRBV6-2 or TRBV6-3 and TRBJ2-7, with D maybe TRBD2 (5 bases). Deletions cut 5 bases from V and 5 bases from J, with 19 bases between. CDR3 length: 15 residues. The germline gives CDR1 MNHEY, CDR2 SVGEGT. DNA of the CDR3: TGTGCCAGCAGTAGAAGTTCGAGGGAGTACCACGAGCAGTACTTC. This encodes CASSRSSREYHEQYF.

This clone has just a few counts. V gene TRBV11-3 combines with J gene TRBJ2-1, with 7 bases aligning to TRBD2. There are 15 residues in the CDR3. J lost 7 bases, V lost 4 bases, and 10 bases had no gene match. Per germline, CDR1 SGHNT and CDR2 YENEEA. The CDR3 region has the DNA TGTGCCAGCAGCTCCGGGGGACTAAGTGGGAATGAGCAGTTCTTC. Translating it yields CASSSGGLSGNEQFF.

This clone was seen only once. The genes are TRBV18 and TRBJ1-2; TRBD1 agrees at 7 bases. Germline loops: CDR1 KGHSH, CDR2 LQKENI. The CDR3 contains 16 residues. Trimming at V came to 2 bases and at J to 3 bases, leaving 9 bases not matched to a gene. CDR3 loop: CASSPNTGEGDYGYTF. The DNA of the CDR3 is TGTGCCAGCTCACCAAACACAGGGGAAGGGGACTATGGCTACACCTTC.

V and J are TRBV5-6 and TRBJ1-2; 11 nucleotides line up with TRBD1. Per the germline V gene, CDR1 is SGHDT and CDR2 is YYEEEE. This CDR3 has 15 amino acids. V shed 3 bases and J 5 bases; nucleotides not matched to a gene: 6. CDR3: CASSSFGTGGYGYTF. The CDR3 DNA reads TGTGCCAGCAGCTCGTTCGGGACAGGGGGATATGGCTACACCTTC. Supplemented by reference TRBV5-6 and TRBJ1-2, the full variable domain reads DAGVTQSPTHLIKTRGQQVTLRCSPKSGHDTVSWYQQALGQGPQFIFQYYEEEERQRGNFPDRFSGHQFPNYSSELNVNALLLGDSALYLCASSSFGTGGYGYTFGSGTRLTVV.

The V and J genes are TRBV11-2 and TRBJ1-1, with 9 positions matching TRBD1. Germline-derived CDR1 and CDR2 are SGHAT and FQNNGV. With 3 bases clipped from V and 4 bases from J, the junction kept 3 bases outside the gene matches. This CDR3 has 14 residues. The CDR3: CASSLGTGSTEAFF. In nucleotides, the CDR3 is TGTGCCAGCAGCTTGGGGACAGGGAGCACTGAAGCTTTCTTT.

This clone was seen a few times. CDR3 protein: CASSISSRGGTRSYEQYF. CDR3 DNA: TGTGCCAGTAGTATATCCTCCCGGGGCGGGACCCGTTCCTACGAGCAGTACTTC. This chain links TRBV19 with TRBJ2-7; D might be TRBD2 (6 bases). The V end was cut by 2 bases, the J end by 1 base, with 21 bases between. The germline V gene has CDR1 LNHDA and CDR2 SQIVND (reference sequence). The CDR3 sequence is 18 residues long.

The chain is built from TRBV27 and TRBJ1-1; D is possibly TRBD1 (6 bases). The V end was cut by 5 bases, the J end by 4 bases, with 14 bases between. CDR1 and CDR2 (germline): MNHEY, SMNVEV (reference sequence). CDR3 length equals 14 residues. CDR3 sequence reads: CASSRGGAGTEAFF. As DNA, the CDR3 is TGTGCCAGCAGTCGTGGGGGCGCGGGCACTGAAGCTTTCTTT.

The chain recombines TRBV11-2 with TRBJ1-4; D is perhaps TRBD1 (5 bases). The ends were cut back, 5 bases at V and 3 bases at J, with 13 bases in the middle. The CDR3 runs 15 residues. Germline CDR1 is SGHAT and CDR2 is FQNNGV. CDR3 nucleotide sequence: TGTGCCAGCAGCCAATTTGCAGGGTCTAATGAAAAACTGTTTTTT. This translates into CASSQFAGSNEKLFF.

This sequence joins TRBV6-1 and TRBJ1-1, with D hard to call. The V gene's germline CDR1 is MNHNS and CDR2 SASEGT. The CDR3 extends over 14 amino acids. V lost 2 bases and J lost 1, with 8 bases in between. CDR3 DNA sequence: TGTGCCAGCAGTGAACGATCCAGGAACACTGAAGCTTTCTTT. This gives the protein CASSERSRNTEAFF.

V and J are TRBV21-1 and TRBJ1-4; the D call in the table, TRBD1, was not verified against the DNA. TRBV21-1 is marked as a pseudogene. The CDR3 sequence is 15 residues long. The CDR3 sequence: CASSKPGQLGEKLFF. CDR3 nucleotide sequence: TGTGCCAGCAGCAAGCCGGGACAGTTAGGTGAAAAACTGTTTTTT.

The CDR3 protein is CASSFAGGQNNSPLHF. The CDR3 DNA reads TGTGCCAGCAGTTTCGCAGGGGGCCAAAATAATTCACCCCTCCACTTT. The chain employs TRBV27 and TRBJ1-6; TRBD1 agrees at 8 bases. Germline V gene lookup returns CDR1 MNHEY and CDR2 SMNVEV (reference sequence). This CDR3 contains 16 residues. J was trimmed by 5 bases and V by 3 bases; bases with no gene match: 6.

This rearrangement joins TRBV7-6 to TRBJ1-4, with 7 bases fitting TRBD1. This CDR3 contains 19 residues. The germline V gene encodes CDR1 SGHVS and CDR2 FNYEAQ. Trimming took 0 bases from V and 5 from J; bases not matched to a gene: 15. CDR3 coding DNA: TGTGCCAGCAGCTTAGCTTTAGGGGGCGGACTCACCCCAAATGAAAAACTGTTTTTT. Its protein product is CASSLALGGGLTPNEKLFF. The whole variable domain, remainder taken from reference TRBV7-6 and TRBJ1-4, is GAGVSQSPRYKVTKRGQDVALRCDPISGHVSLYWYRQALGQGPEFLTYFNYEAQQDKSGLPNDRFSAERPEGSISTLTIQRTEQRDSAMYRCASSLALGGGLTPNEKLFFGSGTQLSVL.

J is TRBJ2-2 and V is TRBV2; D is unclear. There are 12 residues in the CDR3. With 6 bases removed from V and 8 bases from J, the gap between germline ends came to 10 bases. Germline loops: CDR1 SNHLY, CDR2 FYNNEI. DNA of the CDR3: TGTGCCAGCAGGGTAGTTTCGGGGGAGCTGTTTTTT. Translating it yields CASRVVSGELFF.